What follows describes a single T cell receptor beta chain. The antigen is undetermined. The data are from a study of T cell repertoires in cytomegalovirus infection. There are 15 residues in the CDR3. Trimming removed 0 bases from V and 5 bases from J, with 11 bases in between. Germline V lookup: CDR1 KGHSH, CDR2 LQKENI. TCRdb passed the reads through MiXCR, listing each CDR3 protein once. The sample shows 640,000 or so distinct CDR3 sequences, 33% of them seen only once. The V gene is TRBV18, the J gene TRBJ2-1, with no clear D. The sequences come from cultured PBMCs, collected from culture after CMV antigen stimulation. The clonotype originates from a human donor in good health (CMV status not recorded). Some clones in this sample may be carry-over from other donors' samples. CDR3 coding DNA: TGTGCCAGCTCACCACCGGCACGAACCAACAATGAGCAGTTCTTC. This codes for CASSPPARTNNEQFF. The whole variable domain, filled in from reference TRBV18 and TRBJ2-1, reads NAGVMQNPRHLVRRRGQEARLRCSPMKGHSHVYWYRQLPEEGLKFMVYLQKENIIDESGMPKERFSAEFPKEGPSILRIQQVVRGDSAAYFCASSPPARTNNEQFFGPGTRLTVL.